The 23 T cell receptor beta chains below were found in one sample sequenced in a study of T cell changes during pregnancy in multiple sclerosis. Libraries were prepared by immunoSEQ multiplex PCR; TCRdb keeps only in-frame clonotypes and omits some of them. Of around 100,000 clones listed, 85% to 95% are singletons. Source: peripheral blood, taken before pregnancy. The source is a female donor with multiple sclerosis, enrolled in a pregnancy study.

The chain recombines TRBV5-5 with TRBJ2-6; D uncertain. This CDR3 comprises 14 residues. V was shortened by 2 bases and J by 3 bases, with 6 bases between the two germline ends. The germline V gene has CDR1 SGHKS and CDR2 YYEKEE (reference sequence). The CDR3 bases are TGTGCCAGCAGCTTCGGGTATGGGGCCAACGTCCTGACTTTC. It codes for CASSFGYGANVLTF.

The V call is TRBV9, the J call TRBJ2-7, with 7 bases identical to TRBD2. The germline V gene has CDR1 SGDLS and CDR2 YYNGEE. J gave up 2 bases and V 2 bases, and 7 bases lay outside the gene matches. The CDR3 sequence is 15 residues long. In nucleotides, the CDR3 is TGTGCCAGCAGCGTCGGGACTAACCAAGCCTACGAGCAGTACTTC. This translates into CASSVGTNQAYEQYF.

This clone is a singleton in its sample. The chain carries TRBV27 and TRBJ1-3; 7 bases align to TRBD1. CDR1 and CDR2 from the germline V gene are MNHEY and SMNVEV (reference sequence). Trimming took 5 bases from V and 0 from J; bases not matched to a gene: 16. The CDR3 length is 19 residues. The CDR3 DNA is TGTGCCAGCAGTCCCTCCGCGGGGACAGCTAGACTCTCTGGAAACACCATATATTTT. The encoded protein is CASSPSAGTARLSGNTIYF.

The V gene is TRBV25-1, the J gene TRBJ2-7; the D is unclear. CDR3 length: 13 amino acids. The V end was cut by 5 bases, the J end by 5 bases, with 13 bases between. The germline CDR1 and CDR2 sequences are MGHDK and SYGVNS. The CDR3 DNA is TGTGCCAGCAGTTTAACAGTAAGTGACGAGCAGTACTTC. Protein sequence: CASSLTVSDEQYF.

The V gene is TRBV27, the J gene TRBJ2-2; 9 nucleotides agree with TRBD1. The trim removed 7 bases at V and 5 bases at J, leaving 14 bases unmatched. Germline V gives CDR1 MNHEY, CDR2 SMNVEV (reference sequence). The CDR3 contains 17 residues. The CDR3 reads CASTNTGGVIWTGELFF. CDR3 nucleotide sequence: TGTGCCAGCACAAACACAGGGGGCGTCATTTGGACCGGGGAGCTGTTTTTT.

The V gene is TRBV29-1, the J gene TRBJ1-2; weak D call: TRBD1 (5 bases). The V gene lost 3 bases and the J gene lost 7 bases, with 15 bases spanning the gap. The CDR3 is made up of 13 amino acids. Germline V lookup: CDR1 SQVTM, CDR2 ANQGSEA. The CDR3 region has the DNA TGCAGCGTTGAGTCCCCAGGGCAATTTGGCTACACCTTC. Protein: CSVESPGQFGYTF.

As regards this clone: The same CDR3 is also encoded by other DNA sequences in this sample. The CDR3 sequence: CASSLAGFYEQYF. The CDR3, as DNA: TGTGCCAGCAGCTTAGCTGGCTTCTACGAGCAGTACTTC. The V gene is TRBV7-9, the J gene TRBJ2-7; D gene ambiguous. Germline V gene data show CDR1 as SEHNR and CDR2 as FQNEAQ (reference sequence). The CDR3 length is 13 residues. Deletions cut 0 bases from V and 3 bases from J, with 6 bases between.

J is TRBJ2-1 and V is TRBV27; 10 bases agree with TRBD2. Trimming at V came to 5 bases and at J to 3 bases, leaving 7 bases not matched to a gene. Germline loops: CDR1 MNHEY, CDR2 SMNVEV (reference sequence). This CDR3 has 16 residues. The CDR3 DNA reads as TGTGCCAGCAGTGCCCGCCTAGCGGGAGACTACAATGAGCAGTTCTTC. Residues: CASSARLAGDYNEQFF.

The chain combines TRBV19 with TRBJ2-6; D gene uncertain. There are 17 residues in the CDR3. CDR1 LNHDA and CDR2 SQIVND come from the germline V gene (reference sequence). V lost 5 bases, J lost 0 bases, and 14 bases lay in between. The CDR3 spells CASSYTESLSGANVLTF. DNA for the CDR3: TGTGCCAGTAGTTACACAGAATCACTCTCTGGGGCCAACGTCCTGACTTTC.

This clone was seen a single time. CDR3 sequence (DNA): TGTGCCAGTAGATTCGGAGGGAACACTGAAGCTTTCTTT. Protein sequence: CASRFGGNTEAFF. The chain couples TRBV19 to TRBJ1-1; D unclear. Germline assignment: CDR1 LNHDA and CDR2 SQIVND (reference sequence). The V gene lost 6 bases and the J gene lost 1 base, with 9 bases spanning the gap. This CDR3 region has 13 residues.

The rearrangement joins TRBV4-3 to TRBJ2-1; 11 bases agree with TRBD2. V trimming: 5 bases; J trimming: 8 bases; junction bases outside the gene matches: 8. Per germline, CDR1 LGHNA and CDR2 YSLEER. CDR3 length: 15 residues. CDR3 nucleotide sequence: TGCGCCAGCAGCTGGTCTAGCGGGAGGCGCTATGAGCAGTTCTTC. It specifies CASSWSSGRRYEQFF.

The chain employs TRBV7-3 and TRBJ2-5; 15 nucleotides align to TRBD2. Trimming took 3 bases from V and 4 from J; bases not matched to a gene: 0. This CDR3 is 15 amino acids long. Germline V lookup: CDR1 SGHTA, CDR2 FQGTGA. The CDR3: CASSLGLAGGETQYF. CDR3 in DNA: TGTGCCAGCAGCTTGGGACTAGCGGGAGGAGAGACCCAGTACTTC.

The J gene is TRBJ2-1, the V gene TRBV11-2; 11 nucleotides line up with TRBD2. From germline, CDR1 is SGHAT and CDR2 FQNNGV. V was clipped by 6 bases and J by 3 bases; unmatched bases: 4. CDR3 length equals 15 residues. The CDR3 region has the DNA TGTGCCAGCAGGGCCGGGACTAGCGGCTACAATGAGCAGTTCTTC. Protein: CASRAGTSGYNEQFF. Filled out from reference TRBV11-2 and TRBJ2-1, the complete variable domain reads EAGVAQSPRYKIIEKRQSVAFWCNPISGHATLYWYQQILGQGPKLLIQFQNNGVVDDSQLPKDRFSAERLKGVDSTLKIQPAKLEDSAVYLCASRAGTSGYNEQFFGPGTRLTVL.

V gene TRBV19 combines with J gene TRBJ2-7; 7 bases align to TRBD1. The CDR3 runs 15 residues. From germline, CDR1 is LNHDA and CDR2 SQIVND (reference sequence). The V segment lost 5 bases and the J segment 4 bases; nucleotides outside the gene matches: 11. Here the CDR3 reads CASSAPGQSLYEQYF. CDR3 sequence (DNA): TGTGCCAGTAGTGCCCCGGGACAGAGCTTATACGAGCAGTACTTC.

Here the CDR3 DNA reads TGTGCCAGTAGTGCCCCCGACAGGGGCGGGTATGGAAACATTCAGTACTTC. Translated: CASSAPDRGGYGNIQYF. V and J are TRBV19 and TRBJ2-4; 8 bases align to TRBD1. Per germline, CDR1 LNHDA and CDR2 SQIVND (reference sequence). V trimming: 5 bases; J trimming: 6 bases; junction bases outside the gene matches: 15. This CDR3 is built from 17 residues. Complete variable domain (other parts from reference TRBV19 and TRBJ2-4): DGGITQSPKYLFRKEGQNVTLSCEQNLNHDAMYWYRQDPGQGLRLIYYSQIVNDFQKGDIAEGYSVSREKKESFPLTVTSAQKNPTAFYLCASSAPDRGGYGNIQYFGAGTRLSVL.

The J gene is TRBJ2-7, the V gene TRBV2; 11 positions agree with TRBD1. The V and J ends lost 5 bases and 3 bases, in that order; junction bases with no gene match: 6. CDR3 length: 15 amino acids. Germline lookup yields CDR1 SNHLY and CDR2 FYNNEI. CDR3 sequence (DNA): TGTGCCAGCAGTCCGGACAGGGGGCCTGTCTACGAGCAGTACTTC. Protein product: CASSPDRGPVYEQYF.

The V gene is TRBV7-9, the J gene TRBJ1-5; weak D call: TRBD1 (5 bases). Trimming removed 7 bases at V and 3 bases at J, with 13 bases between. This CDR3 region has 14 residues. Germline V gives CDR1 SEHNR, CDR2 FQNEAQ (reference sequence). CDR3 sequence: CASTSGGFNQPQHF. The CDR3 DNA reads as TGTGCCAGCACCTCGGGGGGATTCAATCAGCCCCAGCATTTT.

The genes are TRBV27 and TRBJ2-1, with 8 bases lining up with TRBD2. Germline CDR1 is MNHEY and CDR2 is SMNVEV (reference sequence). Trimming cost V 2 bases and J 4 bases; bases outside gene matches: 4. The CDR3 sequence is 15 residues long. Here the CDR3 DNA reads TGTGCCAGCAGTTTAGAGACTAGCGTTTACAATGAGCAGTTCTTC. It is translated as CASSLETSVYNEQFF.

The genes are TRBV18 and TRBJ2-1; 9 nucleotides match TRBD2. CDR1 is KGHSH and CDR2 is LQKENI in the germline V gene. The J segment lost 8 bases and the V segment lost 3 bases, leaving 8 bases of the junction unmatched. The CDR3 has 15 amino acids. DNA for the CDR3: TGTGCCAGCTCACCGGGGGCTAGCGGGATCGATGAGCAGTTCTTC. Its translation is CASSPGASGIDEQFF.

Concerning this clone itself: Different DNA sequences within this sample yield the same CDR3. The gene calls are TRBV5-1 and TRBJ2-7; TRBD2 is a possible D gene (6 bases). Germline CDR1 reads SGHRS; CDR2 reads YFSETQ. The CDR3 is 14 residues long. V lost 4 bases to trimming and J lost 0 bases, with 11 bases between them. The CDR3 DNA follows: TGCGCCAGCAGCCTTAGCGGCAGCTCCTACGAGCAGTACTTC. As protein: CASSLSGSSYEQYF.

The V gene is TRBV9, the J gene TRBJ2-1; 7 positions agree with TRBD1. The germline gives CDR1 SGDLS, CDR2 YYNGEE. J was trimmed by 5 bases and V by 3 bases; bases with no gene match: 8. The CDR3 is 15 amino acids. The CDR3 loop reads CASSAPGTVNNEQFF. The CDR3 DNA sequence: TGTGCCAGCAGCGCCCCCGGGACAGTTAACAATGAGCAGTTCTTC.

The genes are TRBV20-1 and TRBJ2-1; D is unresolved. V gave up 6 bases and J gave up 9 bases, with 3 bases separating them. CDR1 DFQATT and CDR2 SNEGSKA come from the germline V gene (reference sequence). The CDR3 length is 8 residues. This CDR3 reads CSAREQFF. As DNA, the CDR3 is TGCAGTGCGCGTGAGCAGTTCTTC.

The CDR3 nucleotides read TGTGCCAGCAGCTTAGGTCTGGGTCAGGTGGGGAACACTGAAGCTTTCTTT. Protein product: CASSLGLGQVGNTEAFF. This chain joins TRBV7-6 and TRBJ1-1, with D uncertain. CDR3 length: 17 residues. The germline gives CDR1 SGHVS, CDR2 FNYEAQ. The ends were cut back, 1 base at V and 1 base at J, with 16 bases in the middle.